The 26 T cell receptor beta chains given below trace back to one sample, sequenced in a study of human T cells and chemical hapten exposure. The time point was: healthy volunteer bleed at 2 weeks. Total RNA came from unfractionated whole blood. TCRdb called the RACE reads again in MiXCR, with one record for every CDR3 protein. The profile shows about 28,000 distinct CDR3 sequences, about 7.2% of them singletons. The specimen sequenced was whole blood. These receptors all come from a human donor in good health. Some clones in this sample may be carry-over from other donors' samples.

This clonotype was detected a few times. The rearrangement uses TRBV5-1 and TRBJ1-1; 8 bases fit TRBD1. Germline trimming cut 0 bases from V and 4 bases from J; bases unmatched to any gene: 5. CDR3 length equals 15 residues. Germline CDR1 SGHRS, CDR2 YFSETQ. The CDR3 region has the DNA TGCGCCAGCAGCTTGGGGCAGGGGGCTTTCACTGAAGCTTTCTTT. Its translation: CASSLGQGAFTEAFF.

V gene TRBV10-3 combines with J gene TRBJ1-3, with D maybe TRBD1 (5 bases). V lost 6 bases and J lost 2, with 14 bases in between. The CDR3 totals 15 residues. The germline V gene encodes CDR1 ENHRY and CDR2 SYGVKD. CDR3 region: CAIRRGREAGNTIYF. Written as DNA, the CDR3 is TGTGCCATCAGGAGGGGCAGAGAAGCTGGAAACACCATATATTTT.

This chain connects TRBV5-1 to TRBJ1-1, with no clear D. Between the trimmed V and J ends, which lost 2 bases and 0 bases, there was a span of 11 bases. From germline, CDR1 is SGHRS and CDR2 YFSETQ. This CDR3 comprises 15 residues. Written as DNA, the CDR3 is TGCGCCAGCAGCTTTCTCCCGAACTTGAACACTGAAGCTTTCTTT. This codes for CASSFLPNLNTEAFF.

This clonotype was counted many times. This sequence joins TRBV24-1 and TRBJ2-3; D possibly uses TRBD1 or TRBD2 (5 bases each). The germline gives CDR1 KGHDR, CDR2 SFDVKD. This CDR3 contains 16 residues. V was pared by 6 bases and J by 3 bases, with 18 bases between. The CDR3 nucleotides read TGTGCCACCAGTACCGGGGCACTCACGGCGACAGATACGCAGTATTTT. This codes for CATSTGALTATDTQYF.

This clonotype was recorded many times. J is TRBJ2-1 and V is TRBV30, with unresolved D. Trimming removed 0 bases at V and 0 bases at J, with 9 bases between. This CDR3 has 15 amino acids. The V gene's germline CDR1 is GTSNPN and CDR2 SVGIG (reference sequence). The CDR3 DNA follows: TGTGCCTGGAGTGTTGGCAGACCCTCCTACAATGAGCAGTTCTTC. Translated, it gives CAWSVGRPSYNEQFF. Supplemented by reference TRBV30 and TRBJ2-1, the full variable domain reads SQTIHQWPATLVQPVGSPLSLECTVEGTSNPNLYWYRQAAGRGLQLLFYSVGIGQISSEVPQNLSASRPQDRQFILSSKKLLLSDSGFYLCAWSVGRPSYNEQFFGPGTRLTVL.

This clonotype came up a few times. This sequence joins TRBV25-1 and TRBJ2-2, with D uncertain. Trimming shortened V by 6 bases and J by 8 bases, and 7 bases separated the two germline ends. The CDR3 loop spans 11 amino acids. Germline V gene sequence: CDR1 MGHDK, CDR2 SYGVNS. In DNA, the CDR3 is TGTGCCAGCAGACTCGCTGGGGAGCTGTTTTTT. Encoded protein: CASRLAGELFF.

The chain couples TRBV27 to TRBJ2-1; a weak D match, TRBD2 (6 bases). Germline V gene lookup returns CDR1 MNHEY and CDR2 SMNVEV (reference sequence). There are 16 residues in the CDR3. The V and J ends lost 3 bases and 7 bases respectively, with 19 bases between them. CDR3 region: CASSFRAGRCLNEQFF. DNA of the CDR3: TGTGCCAGCAGTTTTCGAGCAGGGAGGTGTCTTAATGAGCAGTTCTTC.

This clonotype was observed many times. The CDR3 DNA is TGTGCCAGCAGCCTAGGCGGTGGGCCCTCCGGGGAGCTGTTTTTT. Translated: CASSLGGGPSGELFF. This chain joins TRBV3-1 and TRBJ2-2; no firm D call. The CDR3 contains 15 residues. V was trimmed by 4 bases and J by 6 bases, leaving 15 bases between them. CDR1 and CDR2 from the germline V gene are LGHDT and YNNKEL (reference sequence).

The rearrangement links TRBV7-9 to TRBJ1-1; no definite D call. The germline V gene encodes CDR1 SEHNR and CDR2 FQNEAQ (reference sequence). The ends were cut back, 4 bases at V and 0 bases at J, with 9 bases in the middle. The CDR3 extends over 14 amino acids. The CDR3 bases are TGTGCCAGCAGCTACCCCCCGCTGAACACTGAAGCTTTCTTT. It codes for CASSYPPLNTEAFF.

CDR3 nucleotides: TGTGCCAGCAGCAGAGCGGAAAACACTGAAGCTTTCTTT. Translation gives CASSRAENTEAFF. The rearrangement joins TRBV6-2 or TRBV6-3 to TRBJ1-1; D is undetermined. V was pared by 6 bases and J by 2 bases, with 10 bases between. The CDR3 runs 13 residues. Germline V lookup: CDR1 MNHEY, CDR2 SVGEGT.

This clonotype was observed at least ten times. V and J are TRBV7-2 and TRBJ1-1; 8 bases line up with TRBD1. Looked up from germline, CDR1 is SGHTA and CDR2 is FQGNSA. Trimming at V came to 3 bases and at J to 9 bases, leaving 3 bases not matched to a gene. The CDR3 length is 12 residues. CDR3 in amino acids: CASSLDREKAFF. The CDR3, as DNA: TGTGCCAGCAGCTTGGACAGGGAGAAAGCTTTCTTT.

This clonotype showed up just a few times. The chain links TRBV7-9 to TRBJ2-7; D perhaps matches TRBD2 (5 bases). CDR3 length: 13 amino acids. V was pared by 5 bases and J by 0 bases, with 8 bases between. From germline, CDR1 is SEHNR and CDR2 FQNEAQ (reference sequence). CDR3 sequence (DNA): TGTGCCAGCAGCAGGGAGCACTCCTACGAGCAGTACTTC. Amino acids: CASSREHSYEQYF.

This clonotype showed up many times. The V call is TRBV6-1, the J call TRBJ1-1; unclear D gene. The germline CDR1 and CDR2 sequences are MNHNS and SASEGT. The CDR3 length is 13 residues. Trimming removed 1 base at V and 1 base at J, with 4 bases between. In nucleotides, the CDR3 is TGTGCCAGCAGTGAAGGGTCGAACACTGAAGCTTTCTTT. It translates to CASSEGSNTEAFF.

The gene calls are TRBV30 and TRBJ2-3, with 7 bases aligning to TRBD1. Per the germline V gene, CDR1 is GTSNPN and CDR2 is SVGIG (reference sequence). This CDR3 is built from 15 residues. Unmatched junction bases numbered 11, after V lost 8 bases and J lost 0 bases. CDR3 nucleotides: TGTGCCCGGGCTGTAGGACAGGCGAGCACAGATACGCAGTATTTT. This encodes CARAVGQASTDTQYF.

The genes are TRBV7-9 and TRBJ2-2, with TRBD2 matching 7 bases. Trimming at V came to 8 bases and at J to 4 bases, leaving 10 bases not matched to a gene. The CDR3 sequence is 15 residues long. Germline values: CDR1 SEHNR, CDR2 FQNEAQ (reference sequence). The CDR3 sequence: CASGLRGRGTGELFF. For the CDR3, the DNA is TGTGCCAGCGGACTCCGGGGGAGGGGCACCGGGGAGCTGTTTTTT. Combining the CDR3 with reference TRBV7-9 and TRBJ2-2 gives the whole variable domain DTGVSQNPRHKITKRGQNVTFRCDPISEHNRLYWYRQTLGQGPEFLTYFQNEAQLEKSRLLSDRFSAERPKGSFSTLEIQRTEQGDSAMYLCASGLRGRGTGELFFGEGSRLTVL.

Only a few counts were recorded for this clonotype. J is TRBJ1-1 and V is TRBV6-6; D is ambiguous. This CDR3 is 12 amino acids long. Germline CDR1 and CDR2: MNHNY and SVGAGI (reference sequence). V shed 5 bases and J shed 4 bases, with 8 bases lying between them. The CDR3 is CASSQLGTEAFF. CDR3 coding DNA: TGTGCCAGCAGTCAACTTGGCACTGAAGCTTTCTTT.

This clonotype was detected only a few times. The J gene is TRBJ1-3, the V gene TRBV7-2; D unclear. In germline, CDR1 is SGHTA, CDR2 FQGNSA. The length of the CDR3 is 12 residues. CDR3 loop: CGGLSSGNTIYF. In DNA form, the CDR3 reads TGTGGAGGGCTGAGCTCTGGAAACACCATATATTTT. The full variable domain, rest sourced from reference TRBV7-2 and TRBJ1-3, is GAGVSQSPSNKVTEKGKDVELRCDPISGHTALYWYRQSLGQGLEFLIYFQGNSAPDKSGLPSDRFSAERTGGSVSTLTIQRTQQEDSAVYLCGGLSSGNTIYFGEGSWLTVV.

This clonotype was seen only a few times. The genes are TRBV7-9 and TRBJ2-3; a possible D gene is TRBD2 (5 bases). CDR3 length: 12 residues. Germline CDR1 SEHNR, CDR2 FQNEAQ (reference sequence). CDR3 sequence (DNA): TGTGTCACGGGGAGTACGGCAGATACGCAGTATTTT. Protein: CVTGSTADTQYF. The full variable domain, with the rest looked up from reference TRBV7-9 and TRBJ2-3, is DTGVSQNPRHKITKRGQNVTFRCDPISEHNRLYWYRQTLGQGPEFLTYFQNEAQLEKSRLLSDRFSAERPKGSFSTLEIQRTEQGDSAMYLCVTGSTADTQYFGPGTRLTVL.

With respect to this clonotype: A read error may account for a junction end that differs from germline. The chain uses TRBV7-2 and TRBJ1-2; TRBD1 matches at 8 bases. Germline-derived CDR1 and CDR2 are SGHTA and FQGNSA. The CDR3 is made up of 15 amino acids. The CDR3 nucleotides are TGTGCCAGCAGCCCCGGCAGGACAGGGTTGTCAAGCTACAACTTC. It encodes CASSPGRTGLSSYNF.

The chain employs TRBV27 and TRBJ1-5; TRBD1 might be the D (5 bases). Trimming pared 2 bases from V and 4 bases from J, leaving 12 bases between. The CDR3 runs to 15 residues. Germline values: CDR1 MNHEY, CDR2 SMNVEV (reference sequence). In DNA form, the CDR3 reads TGTGCCAGCAGTTTAAAGGTCGGGGCAAATCAGCCCCAGCATTTT. Amino acids: CASSLKVGANQPQHF.

The J gene is TRBJ1-5, the V gene TRBV18, with D possibly matching TRBD1 (5 bases). The CDR3 has 16 residues. With 5 bases removed from V and 2 bases from J, the gap between germline ends came to 16 bases. Germline V lookup: CDR1 KGHSH, CDR2 LQKENI. CDR3 region: CASSSGTAAGNQPQHF. For the CDR3, the DNA is TGTGCCAGCTCATCGGGGACTGCCGCCGGCAATCAGCCCCAGCATTTT. Drawing the rest from reference TRBV18 and TRBJ1-5, the complete variable domain is NAGVMQNPRHLVRRRGQEARLRCSPMKGHSHVYWYRQLPEEGLKFMVYLQKENIIDESGMPKERFSAEFPKEGPSILRIQQVVRGDSAAYFCASSSGTAAGNQPQHFGDGTRLSIL.

This chain connects TRBV5-1 to TRBJ2-1, with a weak D call TRBD2 (6 bases). This CDR3 comprises 14 residues. V was shortened by 0 bases and J by 7 bases, with 11 bases between the two germline ends. Germline lookup yields CDR1 SGHRS and CDR2 YFSETQ. CDR3 nucleotides: TGCGCCAGCAGCTTGGCCGGGACTTCTAATGAGCAGTTCTTC. Protein product: CASSLAGTSNEQFF.

This chain links TRBV10-3 with TRBJ2-7; 10 positions match TRBD1. Germline CDR1 is ENHRY and CDR2 is SYGVKD. Trimming cost V 7 bases and J 7 bases; bases outside gene matches: 7. The CDR3 has 13 residues. The CDR3 region has the DNA TGTGCCATCAACCCGGGACAGGGGTATGAGCAGTACTTC. The encoded protein is CAINPGQGYEQYF.

The gene calls are TRBV3-1 and TRBJ2-7, with D possibly matching TRBD2 (5 bases). The CDR3 has 15 amino acids. Germline lookup yields CDR1 LGHDT and CDR2 YNNKEL (reference sequence). V dropped 1 base and J dropped 6 bases, with 16 bases sitting between them. The CDR3 region has the DNA TGTGCCAGCAGCCAAGCAGGAGGCAACGAGATCGAGCAGTACTTC. Translated: CASSQAGGNEIEQYF.

This clonotype was counted at least ten times. V gene TRBV6-2 or TRBV6-3 combines with J gene TRBJ2-7; maybe TRBD2 (5 bases). Germline V gene lookup returns CDR1 MNHEY and CDR2 SVGEGT. Trimming took off 7 bases at V and 2 bases at J, with 18 bases between the two ends. The CDR3 loop spans 15 amino acids. CDR3 nucleotide sequence: TGTGCCAGCACCACCGGGCCACTAGGCACCTACGAGCAGTACTTC. It yields the protein CASTTGPLGTYEQYF.

The chain combines TRBV28 with TRBJ2-2; D is undetermined. The CDR3 sequence is 13 residues long. The germline CDR1 and CDR2 sequences are MDHEN and SYDVKM. V gave up 7 bases and J gave up 2 bases, with 8 bases separating them. The CDR3 DNA follows: TGTGCCAGCAATGCCCTTAACACCGGGGAGCTGTTTTTT. Translation gives CASNALNTGELFF.